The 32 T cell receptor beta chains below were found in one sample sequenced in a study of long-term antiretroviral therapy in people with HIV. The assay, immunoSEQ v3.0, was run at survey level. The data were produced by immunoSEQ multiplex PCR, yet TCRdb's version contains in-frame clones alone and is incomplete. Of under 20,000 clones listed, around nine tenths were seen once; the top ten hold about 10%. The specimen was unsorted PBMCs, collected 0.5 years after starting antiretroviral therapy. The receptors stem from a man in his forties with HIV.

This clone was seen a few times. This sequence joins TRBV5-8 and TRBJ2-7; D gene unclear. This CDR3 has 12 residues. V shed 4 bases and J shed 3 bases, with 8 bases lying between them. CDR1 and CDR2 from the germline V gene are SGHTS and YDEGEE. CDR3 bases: TGTGCCAGCAGCCCCTCGCTCTACGAGCAGTACTTC. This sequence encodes CASSPSLYEQYF.

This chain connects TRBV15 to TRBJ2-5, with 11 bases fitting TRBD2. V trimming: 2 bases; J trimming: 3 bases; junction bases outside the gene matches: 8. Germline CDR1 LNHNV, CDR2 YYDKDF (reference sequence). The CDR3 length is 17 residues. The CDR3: CATSRTLSGGGKETQYF. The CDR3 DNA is TGTGCCACCAGCAGAACCCTTAGCGGGGGGGGAAAAGAGACCCAGTACTTC.

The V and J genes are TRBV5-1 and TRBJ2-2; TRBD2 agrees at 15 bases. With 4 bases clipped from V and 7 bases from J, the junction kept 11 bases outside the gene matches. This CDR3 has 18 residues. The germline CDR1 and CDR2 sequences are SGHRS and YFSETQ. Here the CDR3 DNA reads TGCGCCAGCAGCCCAGGACTAGCGGGAGGGCTTCTTTACGGGGAGCTGTTTTTT. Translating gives CASSPGLAGGLLYGELFF.

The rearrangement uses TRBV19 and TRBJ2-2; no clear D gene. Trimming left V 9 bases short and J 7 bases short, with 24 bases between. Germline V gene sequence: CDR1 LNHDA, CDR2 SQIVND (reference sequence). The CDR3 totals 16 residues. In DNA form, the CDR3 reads TGTGCCAGCGGTTTGGGAAGGCCCTCTTCGGACGGGGAGCTGTTTTTT. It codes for CASGLGRPSSDGELFF.

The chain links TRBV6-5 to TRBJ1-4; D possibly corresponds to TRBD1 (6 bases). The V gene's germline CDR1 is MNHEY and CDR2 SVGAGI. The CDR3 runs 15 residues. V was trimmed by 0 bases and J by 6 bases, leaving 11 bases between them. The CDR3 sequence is CASSYSAGVDEKLFF. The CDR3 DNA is TGTGCCAGCAGTTACTCGGCAGGGGTTGATGAAAAACTGTTTTTT.

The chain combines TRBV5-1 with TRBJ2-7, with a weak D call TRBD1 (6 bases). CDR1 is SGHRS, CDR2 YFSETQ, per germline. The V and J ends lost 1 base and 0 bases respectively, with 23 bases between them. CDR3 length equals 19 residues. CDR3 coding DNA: TGCGCCAGCAGCTTGAACAGGGCAGGGGCAGGGCTCGGCTCCTACGAGCAGTACTTC. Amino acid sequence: CASSLNRAGAGLGSYEQYF. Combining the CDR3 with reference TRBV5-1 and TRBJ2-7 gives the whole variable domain KAGVTQTPRYLIKTRGQQVTLSCSPISGHRSVSWYQQTPGQGLQFLFEYFSETQRNKGNFPGRFSGRQFSNSRSEMNVSTLELGDSALYLCASSLNRAGAGLGSYEQYFGPGTRLTVT.

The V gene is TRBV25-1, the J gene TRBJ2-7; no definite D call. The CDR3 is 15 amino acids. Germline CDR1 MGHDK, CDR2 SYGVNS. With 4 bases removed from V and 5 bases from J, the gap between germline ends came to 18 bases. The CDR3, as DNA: TGTGCCAGCAGTGCCCATGGCGGTTACGTGGACGAGCAGTACTTC. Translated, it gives CASSAHGGYVDEQYF.

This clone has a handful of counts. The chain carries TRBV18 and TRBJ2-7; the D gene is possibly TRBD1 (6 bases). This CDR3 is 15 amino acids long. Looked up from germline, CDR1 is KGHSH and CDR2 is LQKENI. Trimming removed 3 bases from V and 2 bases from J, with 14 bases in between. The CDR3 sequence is CASSPKQGPTYEQYF. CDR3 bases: TGTGCCAGCTCACCGAAACAGGGACCTACCTACGAGCAGTACTTC.

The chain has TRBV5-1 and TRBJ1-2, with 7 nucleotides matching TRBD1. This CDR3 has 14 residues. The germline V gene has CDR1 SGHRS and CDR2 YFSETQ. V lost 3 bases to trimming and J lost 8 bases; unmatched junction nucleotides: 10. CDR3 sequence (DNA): TGCGCCAGCAGCTCCACAGGGGTATCTGGGGGCTACACCTTC. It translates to CASSSTGVSGGYTF.

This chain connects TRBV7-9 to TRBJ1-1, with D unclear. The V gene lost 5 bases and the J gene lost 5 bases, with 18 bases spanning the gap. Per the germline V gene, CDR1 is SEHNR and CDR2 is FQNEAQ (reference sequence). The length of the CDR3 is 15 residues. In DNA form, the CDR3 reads TGTGCCAGCAGCGCCATTTTGGGCGTCGGGACTGAAGCTTTCTTT. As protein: CASSAILGVGTEAFF.

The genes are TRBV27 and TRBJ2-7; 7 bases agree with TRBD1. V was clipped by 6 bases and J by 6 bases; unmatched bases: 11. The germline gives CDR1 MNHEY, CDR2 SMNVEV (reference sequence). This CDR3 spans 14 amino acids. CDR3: CASRGIGGYTEQYF. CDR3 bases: TGTGCCAGCAGGGGAATAGGGGGCTACACCGAGCAGTACTTC.

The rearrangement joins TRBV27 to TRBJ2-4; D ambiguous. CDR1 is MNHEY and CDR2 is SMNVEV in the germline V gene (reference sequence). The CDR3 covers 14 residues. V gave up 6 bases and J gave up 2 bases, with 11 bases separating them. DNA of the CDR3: TGTGCCAGCAGACCCGCCGGAACCAAAAACATTCAGTACTTC. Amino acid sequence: CASRPAGTKNIQYF.

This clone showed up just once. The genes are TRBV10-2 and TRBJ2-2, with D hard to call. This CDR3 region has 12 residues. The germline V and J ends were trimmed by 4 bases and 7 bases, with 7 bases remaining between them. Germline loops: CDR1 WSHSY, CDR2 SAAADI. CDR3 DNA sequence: TGCGCCAGCAGTGTCACTTACGGGGAGCTGTTTTTT. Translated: CASSVTYGELFF.

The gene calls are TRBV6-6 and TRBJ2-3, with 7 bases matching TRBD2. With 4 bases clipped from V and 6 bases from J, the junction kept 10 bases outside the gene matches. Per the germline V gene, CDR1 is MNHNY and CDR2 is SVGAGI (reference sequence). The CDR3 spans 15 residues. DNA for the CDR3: TGTGCCAGCAGTTCCCGGGGGAGGGTAGGTGATACGCAGTATTTT. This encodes CASSSRGRVGDTQYF.

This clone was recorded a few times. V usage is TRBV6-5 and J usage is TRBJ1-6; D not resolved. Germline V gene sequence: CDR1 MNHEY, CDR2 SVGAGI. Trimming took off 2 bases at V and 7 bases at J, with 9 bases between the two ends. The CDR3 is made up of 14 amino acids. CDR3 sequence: CASSYGQTNSPLHF. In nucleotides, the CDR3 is TGTGCCAGCAGTTACGGGCAGACCAATTCACCCCTCCACTTT.

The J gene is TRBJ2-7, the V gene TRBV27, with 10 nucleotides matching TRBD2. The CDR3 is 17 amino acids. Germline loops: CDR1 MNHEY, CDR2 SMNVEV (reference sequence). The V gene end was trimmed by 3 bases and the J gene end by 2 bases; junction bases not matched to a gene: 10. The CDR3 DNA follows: TGTGCCAGCAGTTTCTCCATGACTAGCGGGCTAGCCTACGAGCAGTACTTC. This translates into CASSFSMTSGLAYEQYF.

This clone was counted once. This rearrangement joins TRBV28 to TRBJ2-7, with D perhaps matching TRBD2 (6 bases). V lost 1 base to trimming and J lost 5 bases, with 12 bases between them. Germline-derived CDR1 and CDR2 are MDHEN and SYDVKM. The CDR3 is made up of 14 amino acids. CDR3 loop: CASSLLLAGNEQYF. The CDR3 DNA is TGTGCCAGCAGTTTATTACTAGCTGGGAACGAGCAGTACTTC.

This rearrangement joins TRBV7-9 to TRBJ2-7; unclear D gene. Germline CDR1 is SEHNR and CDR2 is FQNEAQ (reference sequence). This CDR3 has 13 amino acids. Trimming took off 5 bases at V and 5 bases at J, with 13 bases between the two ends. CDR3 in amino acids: CASSNFDSHEQYF. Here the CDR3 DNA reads TGTGCCAGCAGCAATTTCGATTCTCACGAGCAGTACTTC.

The CDR3 nucleotides are TGTGCCATCAGTGACCGGTTGGATGAGCAGTTCTTC. It encodes CAISDRLDEQFF. This rearrangement joins TRBV10-3 to TRBJ2-1; D remains unclear. The CDR3 covers 12 residues. Trimming removed 3 bases at V and 8 bases at J, with 8 bases between. Germline V lookup: CDR1 ENHRY, CDR2 SYGVKD.

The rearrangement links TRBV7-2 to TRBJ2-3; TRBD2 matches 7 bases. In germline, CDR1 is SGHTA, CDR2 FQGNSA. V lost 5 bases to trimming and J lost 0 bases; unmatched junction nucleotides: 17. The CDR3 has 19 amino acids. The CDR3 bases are TGTGCCAGCAGCCTCCTCCTCAGCGGGGAGGGCCTAAGCACAGATACGCAGTATTTT. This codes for CASSLLLSGEGLSTDTQYF.

CDR3 region: CASSELRTGGMQPQHF. CDR3 in DNA: TGTGCCAGCAGTGAGCTGAGGACAGGGGGCATGCAGCCCCAGCATTTT. The genes are TRBV2 and TRBJ1-5; TRBD1 agrees at 11 bases. CDR1 SNHLY and CDR2 FYNNEI come from the germline V gene. Unmatched junction bases numbered 8, after V lost 3 bases and J lost 7 bases. CDR3 length: 16 amino acids.

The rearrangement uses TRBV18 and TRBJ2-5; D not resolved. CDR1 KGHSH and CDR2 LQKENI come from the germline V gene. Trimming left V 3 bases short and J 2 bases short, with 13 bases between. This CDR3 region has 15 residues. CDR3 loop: CASSPLGPPQETQYF. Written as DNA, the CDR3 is TGTGCCAGCTCACCCCTCGGACCGCCTCAAGAGACCCAGTACTTC. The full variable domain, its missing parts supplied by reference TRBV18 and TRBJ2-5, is NAGVMQNPRHLVRRRGQEARLRCSPMKGHSHVYWYRQLPEEGLKFMVYLQKENIIDESGMPKERFSAEFPKEGPSILRIQQVVRGDSAAYFCASSPLGPPQETQYFGPGTRLLVL.

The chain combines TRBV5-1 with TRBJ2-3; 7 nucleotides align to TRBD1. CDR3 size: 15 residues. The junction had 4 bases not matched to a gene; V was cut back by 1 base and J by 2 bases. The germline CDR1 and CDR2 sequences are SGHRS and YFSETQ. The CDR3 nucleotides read TGCGCCAGCAGCTTGCGACAGGGCTACACAGATACGCAGTATTTT. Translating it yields CASSLRQGYTDTQYF.

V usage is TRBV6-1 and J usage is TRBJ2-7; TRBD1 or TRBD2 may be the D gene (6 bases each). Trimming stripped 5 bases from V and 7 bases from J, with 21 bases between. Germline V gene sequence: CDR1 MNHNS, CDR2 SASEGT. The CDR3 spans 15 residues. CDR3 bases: TGTGCCAGCAGTCCGGGGGCCGCATCTTCGGGAGAGCAGTACTTC. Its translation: CASSPGAASSGEQYF.

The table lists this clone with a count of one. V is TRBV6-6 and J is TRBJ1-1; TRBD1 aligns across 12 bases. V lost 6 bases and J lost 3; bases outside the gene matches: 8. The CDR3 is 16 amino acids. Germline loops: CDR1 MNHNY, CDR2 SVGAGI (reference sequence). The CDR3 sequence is CASRKGQGAGDTEAFF. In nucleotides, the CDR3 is TGTGCCAGCAGGAAGGGACAGGGGGCGGGTGACACTGAAGCTTTCTTT.

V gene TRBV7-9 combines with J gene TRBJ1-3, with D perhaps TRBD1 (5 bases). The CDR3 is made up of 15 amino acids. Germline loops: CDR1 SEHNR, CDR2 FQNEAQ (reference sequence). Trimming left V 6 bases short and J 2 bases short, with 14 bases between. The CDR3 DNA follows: TGTGCCAGCAGTCCTACAGGAGATCCTGGAAACACCATATATTTT. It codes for CASSPTGDPGNTIYF.

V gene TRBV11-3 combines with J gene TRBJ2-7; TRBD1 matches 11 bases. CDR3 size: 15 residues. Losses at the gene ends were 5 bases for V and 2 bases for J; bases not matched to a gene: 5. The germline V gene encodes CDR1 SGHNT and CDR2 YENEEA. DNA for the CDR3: TGTGCCAGCAGCCCAGGGACAGGGGGGACCTACGAGCAGTACTTC. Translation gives CASSPGTGGTYEQYF.

The CDR3 sequence is CASSGPGPHLYEQYF. Written as DNA, the CDR3 is TGTGCCAGCAGCGGCCCGGGACCGCATCTCTACGAGCAGTACTTC. The chain has TRBV11-1 and TRBJ2-7; either TRBD1 or TRBD2 may fit D (5 bases each). This CDR3 contains 15 residues. The V end was cut by 5 bases, the J end by 3 bases, with 17 bases between. Germline CDR1 reads SGHAT; CDR2 reads FQDESV (reference sequence). Full variable domain (rest looked up from reference TRBV11-1 and TRBJ2-7): EAEVAQSPRYKITEKSQAVAFWCDPISGHATLYWYRQILGQGPELLVQFQDESVVDDSQLPKDRFSAERLKGVDSTLKIQPAELGDSAMYLCASSGPGPHLYEQYFGPGTRLTVT.

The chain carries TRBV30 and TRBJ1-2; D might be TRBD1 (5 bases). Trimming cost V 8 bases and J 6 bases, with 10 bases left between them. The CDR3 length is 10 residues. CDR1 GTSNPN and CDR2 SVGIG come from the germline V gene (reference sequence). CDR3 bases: TGTGCCCGAAAGACAGATGGCTACACCTTC. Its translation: CARKTDGYTF.

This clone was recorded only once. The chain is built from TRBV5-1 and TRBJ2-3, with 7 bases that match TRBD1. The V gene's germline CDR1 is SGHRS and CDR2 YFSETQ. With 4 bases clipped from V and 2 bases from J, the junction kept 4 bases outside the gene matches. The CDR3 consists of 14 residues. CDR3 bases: TGCGCCAGCAGCACAGGACAGGTCACAGATACGCAGTATTTT. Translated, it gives CASSTGQVTDTQYF.

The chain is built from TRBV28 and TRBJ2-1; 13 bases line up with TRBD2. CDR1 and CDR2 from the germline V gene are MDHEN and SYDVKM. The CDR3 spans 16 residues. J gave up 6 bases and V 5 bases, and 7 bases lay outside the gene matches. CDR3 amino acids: CASSLLRLAGGNEQFF. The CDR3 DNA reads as TGTGCCAGCAGTCTCCTGAGACTAGCGGGAGGCAATGAGCAGTTCTTC.

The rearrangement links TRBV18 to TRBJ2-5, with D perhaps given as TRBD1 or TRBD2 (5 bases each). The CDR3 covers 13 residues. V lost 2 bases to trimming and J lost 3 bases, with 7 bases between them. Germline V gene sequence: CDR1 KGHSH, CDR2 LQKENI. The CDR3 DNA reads TGTGCCAGCTCACCATTGGGGGAAGAGACCCAGTACTTC. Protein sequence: CASSPLGEETQYF.